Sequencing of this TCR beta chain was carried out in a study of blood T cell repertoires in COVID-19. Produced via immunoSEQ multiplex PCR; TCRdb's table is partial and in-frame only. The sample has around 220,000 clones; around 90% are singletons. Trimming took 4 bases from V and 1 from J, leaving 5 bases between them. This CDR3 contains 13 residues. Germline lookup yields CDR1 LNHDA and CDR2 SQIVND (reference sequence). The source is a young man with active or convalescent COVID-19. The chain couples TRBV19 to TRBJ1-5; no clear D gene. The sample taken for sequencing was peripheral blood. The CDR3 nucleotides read TGTGCCAGTAGTACCCAAAGCAATCAGCCCCAGCATTTT. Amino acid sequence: CASSTQSNQPQHF.